This T cell receptor (beta chain) was observed in a study of CD8 T cells in ankylosing spondylitis. Findings and caveats of the study: Significant enrichment of disease-linked clones was reportedly seen in matched ankylosing spondylitis synovial fluid. Certain motif variants had earlier appeared in reactive arthritis synovial fluid and blood. Within ankylosing spondylitis blood, a TCR beta motif made up of eight highly homologous variants appeared to be characteristic. Disease-associated clones were CD8+ and fairly uncommon in peripheral blood.

V dropped 4 bases and J dropped 6 bases, with 18 bases sitting between them. Germline V gene sequence: CDR1 MNHEY, CDR2 SVGEGT. CDR3 length: 15 residues. It was by quantitative 5'-RACE with molecular barcodes that TCR beta libraries were made. MiXCR, applied by TCRdb to the 5' RACE reads, yields one record per CDR3 protein. The sample shows about 800,000 distinct CDR3 sequences, 10% to 15% of them seen only once. Only a few counts were recorded for this clonotype. Its antigen is unidentified. This receptor was identified in a male donor with ankylosing spondylitis. The sequenced sample was blood, either unsorted or a sorted T cell fraction (not recorded which). The V and J genes are TRBV6-2 or TRBV6-3 and TRBJ1-1; D remains ambiguous. CDR3 in DNA: TGTGCCAGCAGTTCCGGCCGTTTTCGAGACCCTGAAGCTTTCTTT. Translating it yields CASSSGRFRDPEAFF.